The 18 T cell receptor beta chains in this list originate from one sample, sequenced in a study of cytotoxic CD8 clonotypes in ibrutinib-treated CLL (dated by TCRdb to the early 2020s). The method was the immunoSEQ multiplex PCR assay. TCRdb carries this immuneACCESS record with in-frame sequences only. Its versions omit some clonotypes, under half of them owing to an unresolved V gene in the studies checked, with the rest unexplained. Counted in this sample were about 74,000 clones; over 75% of them appeared once. More than 7.5% of the sample lies in the top ten. The label giving this sample's time point can be read as: progressive disease on ibrutinib. The sample was PBMCs, taken at disease progression, from a patient treated with ibrutinib. All receptors come from a human donor with chronic lymphocytic leukemia.

The rearrangement links TRBV7-3 to TRBJ2-2; D uncertain. V was clipped by 2 bases and J by 6 bases, with 7 bases between them. In germline, CDR1 is SGHTA, CDR2 FQGTGA. The CDR3 is made up of 13 amino acids. DNA of the CDR3: TGTGCCAGCAGCTTAGGCGCGGCCGGGGAGCTGTTTTTT. This sequence encodes CASSLGAAGELFF. The full variable domain, with the rest looked up from reference TRBV7-3 and TRBJ2-2, is GAGVSQTPSNKVTEKGKYVELRCDPISGHTALYWYRQSLGQGPEFLIYFQGTGAADDSGLPNDRFFAVRPEGSVSTLKIQRTERGDSAVYLCASSLGAAGELFFGEGSRLTVL.

The rearrangement uses TRBV5-1 and TRBJ2-3; 9 positions match TRBD1. V trimming: 7 bases; J trimming: 5 bases; junction bases outside the gene matches: 11. CDR1 and CDR2 (germline): SGHRS, YFSETQ. This CDR3 is 15 amino acids long. CDR3 sequence (DNA): TGCGCCAGCTGCGGGACAGGGAGATGGTTAGATACGCAGTATTTT. This encodes CASCGTGRWLDTQYF.

This clone was observed a few times. V usage is TRBV10-1 and J usage is TRBJ1-1; a weak D match, TRBD1 (5 bases). V dropped 3 bases and J dropped 3 bases, with 8 bases sitting between them. Per germline, CDR1 WNHNN and CDR2 SYGVQD (reference sequence). The CDR3 contains 13 residues. This CDR3 reads CASSEGTYTEAFF. For the CDR3, the DNA is TGCGCCAGCAGTGAAGGGACGTACACTGAAGCTTTCTTT.

This chain joins TRBV25-1 and TRBJ2-2; TRBD2 might be the D (5 bases). CDR1 is MGHDK and CDR2 is SYGVNS in the germline V gene. The CDR3 runs to 15 residues. V lost 4 bases and J lost 6, with 15 bases in between. The CDR3 bases are TGTGCCAGCAGTGCCCGGACTCGATCCTCCGGGGAGCTGTTTTTT. It translates to CASSARTRSSGELFF. Variable domain in full (rest from reference TRBV25-1 and TRBJ2-2): EADIYQTPRYLVIGTGKKITLECSQTMGHDKMYWYQQDPGMELHLIHYSYGVNSTEKGDLSSESTVSRIRTEHFPLTLESARPSHTSQYLCASSARTRSSGELFFGEGSRLTVL.

The J gene is TRBJ1-2, the V gene TRBV7-2; tentative D call: TRBD1 (6 bases). V gave up 5 bases and J gave up 8 bases, with 21 bases separating them. The CDR3 has 15 residues. CDR1 SGHTA and CDR2 FQGNSA come from the germline V gene. The CDR3 DNA reads as TGTGCCAGCAGCCCACCAGGGACATACGAGCTCGGCTACACCTTC. Translating it yields CASSPPGTYELGYTF.

This clone has a handful of counts. The V gene is TRBV7-2, the J gene TRBJ1-5; D uncertain. This CDR3 contains 13 residues. V lost 3 bases and J lost 4, with 7 bases in between. Germline loops: CDR1 SGHTA, CDR2 FQGNSA. The CDR3 sequence: CASSFHRNQPQHF. DNA of the CDR3: TGTGCCAGCAGCTTCCACCGGAATCAGCCCCAGCATTTT.

This clone has a handful of counts. The chain links TRBV30 to TRBJ2-3; D is tentatively TRBD1 or TRBD2 (5 bases each). The germline gives CDR1 GTSNPN, CDR2 SVGIG (reference sequence). This CDR3 comprises 13 residues. V gave up 1 base and J gave up 5 bases, with 10 bases separating them. CDR3 DNA sequence: TGTGCCTGGAGTGGAGGGGTGTTAGATACGCAGTATTTT. Protein product: CAWSGGVLDTQYF.

The CDR3 region is CASSDRLGGEGDTQYF. In DNA form, the CDR3 reads TGTGCCAGCAGCGACCGACTAGGGGGAGAAGGTGATACGCAGTATTTT. The V gene is TRBV11-2, the J gene TRBJ2-3; possibly TRBD1 or TRBD2 for D (6 bases each). Looked up from germline, CDR1 is SGHAT and CDR2 is FQNNGV. V dropped 5 bases and J dropped 6 bases, with 21 bases sitting between them. This CDR3 has 16 amino acids.

The chain carries TRBV28 and TRBJ2-7; D may be TRBD1 (5 bases). V was clipped by 4 bases and J by 0 bases, with 10 bases between them. CDR3 length equals 14 residues. Looked up from germline, CDR1 is MDHEN and CDR2 is SYDVKM. DNA for the CDR3: TGTGCCAGCAGTTCAGGGATATACTCCTACGAGCAGTACTTC. This translates into CASSSGIYSYEQYF. Looking up the rest from reference TRBV28 and TRBJ2-7 gives the full variable domain: DVKVTQSSRYLVKRTGEKVFLECVQDMDHENMFWYRQDPGLGLRLIYFSYDVKMKEKGDIPEGYSVSREKKERFSLILESASTNQTSMYLCASSSGIYSYEQYFGPGTRLTVT.

The chain recombines TRBV18 with TRBJ2-5; TRBD2 is a possible D gene (5 bases). The CDR3 has 15 amino acids. Germline V gene data show CDR1 as KGHSH and CDR2 as LQKENI. V was cut by 2 bases and J by 1 base, with 11 bases left in between. The CDR3 DNA reads TGTGCCAGCTCACCAGGGGTAAGCGGCCAAGAGACCCAGTACTTC. It codes for CASSPGVSGQETQYF.

This rearrangement joins TRBV10-1 to TRBJ2-3; D may be TRBD1 or TRBD2 (5 bases each). V was shortened by 6 bases and J by 3 bases, with 16 bases between the two germline ends. This CDR3 comprises 15 residues. Germline values: CDR1 WNHNN, CDR2 SYGVQD (reference sequence). The CDR3 DNA follows: TGCGCCAGCAGGAAGGGGACCCTGGGGACAGATACGCAGTATTTT. Residues: CASRKGTLGTDTQYF.

The chain uses TRBV7-2 and TRBJ2-6; tentative D call: TRBD2 (5 bases). The CDR3 covers 16 residues. V was cut by 5 bases and J by 3 bases, with 14 bases left in between. Germline CDR1 is SGHTA and CDR2 is FQGNSA. The CDR3, as DNA: TGTGCCAGCAGCCCGAAGAGGGTGCATGGGGCCAACGTCCTGACTTTC. Protein product: CASSPKRVHGANVLTF.

This clone appeared a few times. This chain joins TRBV6-1 and TRBJ1-5, with D perhaps TRBD1 (6 bases). Trimming removed 7 bases at V and 7 bases at J, with 11 bases between. From germline, CDR1 is MNHNS and CDR2 SASEGT. The length of the CDR3 is 12 residues. The CDR3 coding sequence is TGTGCCAGCAAACAGGGAGAACAGCCCCAGCATTTT. Translated, it gives CASKQGEQPQHF.

V gene TRBV7-9 combines with J gene TRBJ1-5, with D hard to call. There are 15 residues in the CDR3. CDR1 is SEHNR and CDR2 is FQNEAQ in the germline V gene (reference sequence). Trimming removed 0 bases from V and 2 bases from J, with 8 bases in between. As DNA, the CDR3 is TGTGCCAGCAGCTTAGCGGGAGGAGGCAATCAGCCCCAGCATTTT. It codes for CASSLAGGGNQPQHF.

The chain recombines TRBV10-1 with TRBJ1-1; D not resolved. The CDR3 loop spans 14 amino acids. Trimming cost V 2 bases and J 1 base, with 8 bases left between them. Germline CDR1 and CDR2: WNHNN and SYGVQD (reference sequence). The CDR3 here is CASSEGPPNTEAFF. DNA of the CDR3: TGCGCCAGCAGTGAGGGTCCCCCGAACACTGAAGCTTTCTTT.

The rearrangement links TRBV27 to TRBJ2-3; D gene unclear. The germline CDR1 and CDR2 sequences are MNHEY and SMNVEV (reference sequence). The CDR3 runs 12 residues. V was pared by 6 bases and J by 2 bases, with 6 bases between. CDR3: CASSRLTDTQYF. The CDR3 DNA reads TGTGCCAGCAGCCGCCTCACAGATACGCAGTATTTT.

This clone showed up just a few times. V and J are TRBV19 and TRBJ2-7, with 7 bases aligning to TRBD1. Germline CDR1 reads LNHDA; CDR2 reads SQIVND (reference sequence). This CDR3 contains 13 residues. V shed 6 bases and J 2 bases; nucleotides not matched to a gene: 4. The CDR3 bases are TGTGCCAGTAGCCTAGGGACAGCCTACGAGCAGTACTTC. As protein: CASSLGTAYEQYF.

This chain connects TRBV28 to TRBJ1-2, with no clear D. Germline lookup yields CDR1 MDHEN and CDR2 SYDVKM. V lost 4 bases and J 8 bases, leaving 17 bases between the germline ends. This CDR3 has 14 residues. The CDR3 loop reads CASSSTALFSGYTF. The CDR3 DNA reads TGTGCCAGCAGTTCGACCGCCCTCTTTTCAGGCTACACCTTC.